Detailed here is one T cell receptor (beta chain). CDR1 and CDR2 (germline): KGHSH, LQKENI. The CDR3 extends over 16 amino acids. V dropped 3 bases and J dropped 1; count of bases not matched to a gene: 4. Sequenced by immunoSEQ multiplex PCR; TCRdb stores in-frame clones only, minus some. Of about 120,000 clones in the sample, roughly 85% were seen once. This entry belongs to a study of blood T cell repertoires in COVID-19. Study in general: Collection of acute and convalescent COVID-19 samples took place in the United States, Italy and Spain.

The sample taken for sequencing was peripheral blood. This sequence joins TRBV18 and TRBJ2-1, with 9 bases aligning to TRBD2. The sequence was collected from a man older than 75 with active or convalescent COVID-19. CDR3 loop: CASSPTAGGSYNEQFF. For the CDR3, the DNA is TGTGCCAGCTCACCGACGGCGGGGGGGTCCTACAATGAGCAGTTCTTC.